These T cell receptor beta chains were read from a single sample in a study of T cell responses to AZD1222 COVID-19 vaccine. Here immunoSEQ multiplex PCR was the method, and the copy in TCRdb shows in-frame clones only, minus some. The sample holds more than 85,000 clones, 80% to 95% seen once. The sample was peripheral blood, taken 28 days after the second AZD1222 dose. Receptors were obtained from an adult who received the AZD1222 COVID-19 vaccine. Both conserved end residues are part of each CDR3. A D gene is named only where the DNA matches it firmly. The listing skips clone size in some rows; elsewhere it reads once, few, many or a size class.

size	V	D	J	DNA	CDR3
NA	TRBV7-2	NA	TRBJ1-2	TGTGCCAGCAGCTTACAGGCTGGCTACACCTTC	CASSLQAGYTF
NA	TRBV11-3	TRBD1	TRBJ2-7	TGTGCCAGCAGCTTAGTAGGGGACAGGGTGGCTTACGAGCAGTACTTC	CASSLVGDRVAYEQYF
NA	TRBV30	NA	TRBJ1-5	TGTGCCTGGAGTGGGGGGAATCAGCCCCAGCATTTT	CAWSGGNQPQHF
NA	TRBV6-5	NA	TRBJ1-1	TGTGCCAGCAGTTGGGGGGGCCGGAACACTGAAGCTTTCTTT	CASSWGGRNTEAFF
NA	TRBV5-5	NA	TRBJ1-2	TGTGCCAGCAGCTCGACCTACAGCTATGGCTACACCTTC	CASSSTYSYGYTF
NA	TRBV10-3	TRBD1	TRBJ2-1	TGTGCCATCAGTGAGTCAAGCGGACAGGTGGTCGTCAGCCCCGTTTACAATGAGCAGTTCTTC	CAISESSGQVVVSPVYNEQFF
NA	TRBV5-1	TRBD1	TRBJ1-4	TGCGCCAGCAGCTTAACCGGGACAGGGGACGAAAAACTGTTTTTT	CASSLTGTGDEKLFF
NA	TRBV7-6	NA	TRBJ2-7	TGTGCCAGCAGCTTAGCGGGCAGGAGGTCCTACGAGCAGTACTTC	CASSLAGRRSYEQYF
NA	TRBV7-9	NA	TRBJ1-1	TGTGCCAGCAGCTTAGCGTCTCGGACAGTTGAAGCTTTCTTT	CASSLASRTVEAFF
NA	TRBV29-1	NA	TRBJ2-7	TGCAGCGTTGCCGGGGATTACTACGAGCAGTACTTC	CSVAGDYYEQYF
NA	TRBV27	NA	TRBJ1-5	TGTGCCAGCAGTGCTAGTCCTCATAGCAATCAGCCCCAGCATTTT	CASSASPHSNQPQHF
NA	TRBV19	TRBD1	TRBJ1-2	TGTGCCAGTAGTCTCGATACAGGGGGCCACTATGGCTACACCTTC	CASSLDTGGHYGYTF
NA	TRBV6-2/TRBV6-3	NA	TRBJ2-7	TGTGCCAGCAGTAAGCTATACGAGCAGTACTTC	CASSKLYEQYF
NA	TRBV7-9	NA	TRBJ2-2	TGTGCCAGCAGCTATAGAGACACCGGGGAGCTGTTTTTT	CASSYRDTGELFF
NA	TRBV6-2/TRBV6-3	NA	TRBJ2-7	TGTGCCAGCAGTTACGCAGGCAGAACGTACGAGCAGTACTTC	CASSYAGRTYEQYF
NA	TRBV7-8	NA	TRBJ1-2	TGTGCCAGCAGCTTTGAGGTTTACTATGGCTACACCTTC	CASSFEVYYGYTF
few	TRBV6-5	NA	TRBJ1-3	TGTGCCAGCGGCCCTCTCGGAAACACCATATATTTT	CASGPLGNTIYF
NA	TRBV19	TRBD1	TRBJ1-1	TGTGCCAGTAAGGAGTTTACCGGGACAGAGAACACTGAAGCTTTCTTT	CASKEFTGTENTEAFF
once	TRBV10-3	NA	TRBJ2-3	TGTGCCATCAGTGACGTTGTGACCGGGGTGGGGAGGAGCACAGATACGCAGTATTTT	CAISDVVTGVGRSTDTQYF
once	TRBV27	NA	TRBJ1-4	TGTGCCAGCAGTTTATCGGGGCCGGGGAGAAGTGGAAGACCTAATGAAAAACTGTTTTTT	CASSLSGPGRSGRPNEKLFF
NA	TRBV5-5	NA	TRBJ2-7	TGTGCCAGCAGCTTCGGAGCGGCTACCTACGAGCAGTACTTC	CASSFGAATYEQYF
NA	TRBV9	NA	TRBJ2-3	TGTGCCAGCAGCGTAGGACTAGAACTCACAGATACGCAGTATTTT	CASSVGLELTDTQYF
NA	TRBV12-3/TRBV12-4	TRBD1	TRBJ2-5	TGTGCCAGCAGTGGGACAGGGGTAGAGACCCAGTACTTC	CASSGTGVETQYF
NA	TRBV2	TRBD1	TRBJ2-5	TGTGCCAGCAGTGAACCACCGGGACAGGGGTCCCAAGAGACCCAGTACTTC	CASSEPPGQGSQETQYF
NA	TRBV6-2/TRBV6-3	NA	TRBJ2-7	TGTGCCAGCAGTACCGCCGGACGTCTGACTTCTGTTACTAGCCAGTACTTC	CASSTAGRLTSVTSQYF
NA	TRBV7-2	TRBD1	TRBJ1-3	TGTGCCAGCAGCTCGGACAGGGCCTCTGGAAACACCATATATTTT	CASSSDRASGNTIYF
NA	TRBV7-2	NA	TRBJ2-1	TGTGCCAGCAGCTTACCCCCTTGGAATGAGCAGTTCTTC	CASSLPPWNEQFF
NA	TRBV11-3	TRBD1	TRBJ1-1	TGTGCCAGCAGCTCGACAGGGAAGATCTCTGAAGCTTTCTTT	CASSSTGKISEAFF
NA	TRBV19	TRBD2	TRBJ2-3	TGTGCCAGTAGTATATCTACTAGCGAGGCAGATACGCAGTATTTT	CASSISTSEADTQYF
NA	TRBV5-1	TRBD1	TRBJ2-7	TGCGCCAGCAGCTTGGAACCGGGACAGGGAACCTACGAGCAGTACTTC	CASSLEPGQGTYEQYF
NA	TRBV19	NA	TRBJ2-5	TGTGCCACCGGCCCCAGGCAAGGAGAGACCCAGTACTTC	CATGPRQGETQYF
NA	TRBV5-1	TRBD1	TRBJ2-7	TGCGCCAGCAGCTTGGCGCCCGGGACAGGGAACTACGAGCAGTACTTC	CASSLAPGTGNYEQYF
NA	TRBV9	TRBD1	TRBJ1-4	TGTGCCAGCAGCGCTAAAGCGGGACAGGGGGCTGGGGTAACTAATGAAAAACTGTTTTTT	CASSAKAGQGAGVTNEKLFF
NA	TRBV29-1	NA	TRBJ1-3	TGCAGCGCCTGGAGCTCTGGAAACACCATATATTTT	CSAWSSGNTIYF
NA	TRBV6-1	NA	TRBJ2-7	TGTGCCAGCAGTGACCTAGAGCGACGAGAGCAGTACTTC	CASSDLERREQYF
NA	TRBV7-2	NA	TRBJ1-5	TGTGCCAGCAGCTCACAGGGAAGCAATCAGCCCCAGCATTTT	CASSSQGSNQPQHF
NA	TRBV5-1	NA	TRBJ2-5	TGCGCCAGCAGCTTGTGGCGCCAAGAGACCCAGTACTTC	CASSLWRQETQYF
NA	TRBV7-2	NA	TRBJ2-7	TGTGCCAGCAGCTCCGGGGCCGCCTACGAGCAGTACTTC	CASSSGAAYEQYF
NA	TRBV5-4	NA	TRBJ2-1	TGTGCCAGCAGCTTGGAGTGGGGGGCCGTGAATGAGCAGTTCTTC	CASSLEWGAVNEQFF
NA	TRBV24-1	NA	TRBJ1-2	TGTGCCACCAGTGCGATAGTGGGGGGCTACACCTTC	CATSAIVGGYTF
NA	TRBV12-3/TRBV12-4	NA	TRBJ1-4	TGTGCCAGCTCGGTGTGGACTAATGAAAAACTGTTTTTT	CASSVWTNEKLFF
once	TRBV28	TRBD2	TRBJ2-1	TGTGCCAGCAGTTTACCCCTAGCGGGGGTTGGGGATGAGCAGTTCTTC	CASSLPLAGVGDEQFF
NA	TRBV11-2	TRBD1	TRBJ1-6	TGTGCCAGCAGCCCGGGACAGGGGGCGAATTCACCCCTCCACTTT	CASSPGQGANSPLHF
NA	TRBV7-2	TRBD1	TRBJ1-2	TGTGCCAGCAGCCCAGAGCAGGGGGGGACTAGAGGCTACACCTTC	CASSPEQGGTRGYTF
NA	TRBV19	NA	TRBJ2-4	TGTGCCAGTAGTATTGCGTCCCTAGGGGGAAACATTCAGTACTTC	CASSIASLGGNIQYF
NA	TRBV6-6	TRBD1	TRBJ2-5	TGTGCCAGCAGTTACCCCACACAGGGGCAAGAGACCCAGTACTTC	CASSYPTQGQETQYF
NA	TRBV28	TRBD1	TRBJ1-2	TGTGCCAGCAGTGGGACGGGACAGGGTAGAAGGGGCTACACCTTC	CASSGTGQGRRGYTF
NA	TRBV20-1	NA	TRBJ1-4	TGCAGTGCGAGGGACCGCGTGAAACTGTTTTTT	CSARDRVKLFF
NA	TRBV5-1	TRBD1	TRBJ2-7	TGCGCCAGCAGCTGGGACAGCTACGAGCAGTACTTC	CASSWDSYEQYF
few	TRBV7-8	NA	TRBJ1-4	TGTGCCAGCAGCCCCACCACAACTAATGAAAAACTGTTTTTT	CASSPTTTNEKLFF
once	TRBV19	TRBD1	TRBJ2-2	TGTGCCAGTAGCCCAGCGGGACAGGGGATTTTTGCGGGGGAGCTGTTTTTT	CASSPAGQGIFAGELFF
NA	TRBV6-5	TRBD1	TRBJ2-7	TGTGCCAGCAGGGCCGGGACAGCCTACGAGCAGTACTTC	CASRAGTAYEQYF
NA	TRBV10-3	TRBD1	TRBJ1-3	TGTGCCGACAGAAGGGACAGCTCTGGAAACACCATATATTTT	CADRRDSSGNTIYF
once	TRBV5-1	NA	TRBJ2-7	TGCGCCAGCAGCCTGCTCTTGGGCGCGACCGAGCAGTACTTC	CASSLLLGATEQYF
few	TRBV7-2	NA	TRBJ2-1	TGTGCCAGCAGCATTGTGGAATGGGGGTACAATGAGCAGTTCTTC	CASSIVEWGYNEQFF